This T cell receptor beta chain was found in a study of CDR3 diversity in severe acne. Germline V CDR1 and CDR2: MGHDK, SYGVNS. The CDR3 contains 16 residues. A single record per CDR3 protein comes from TCRdb applying MiXCR to the PCR reads. Seen here are more than 70,000 distinct CDR3 sequences, 49% observed once, and the top ten hold around a tenth. On this clonotype: At one end, the junction sequence differs from germline, possibly due to a read error.

Material: blood. The chain combines TRBV25-1 with TRBJ2-7; TRBD1 matches at 9 bases. The clonotype originates from a male donor with severe acne vulgaris. In DNA, the CDR3 is TGTGCCAGCAGCGATCCCACAGGGGGCCCCCCCTACGAGCAGCACTTC. Encoded protein: CASSDPTGGPPYEQHF.